One and the same sample provided the 14 T cell receptor beta chains below, sequenced in a study of T cell repertoires in cytomegalovirus infection. These TCRs' antigens remain unknown. Using its own MiXCR run on the reads, TCRdb lists one record per CDR3 protein. The data show around 300,000 distinct CDR3 sequences, with around a quarter seen just once and approximately 12% held by the top ten. The specimen was cultured PBMCs, collected from culture after CMV antigen stimulation. The receptors stem from a human donor in good health (CMV status not recorded). Some clones in this sample may be carry-over from other donors' samples.

This clonotype was picked up a small number of times. The J gene is TRBJ1-3, the V gene TRBV7-2; D is undetermined. The CDR3 loop spans 14 amino acids. Trimming pared 5 bases from V and 1 base from J, leaving 9 bases between. The germline CDR1 and CDR2 sequences are SGHTA and FQGNSA. The CDR3 DNA reads as TGTGCCAGCAGCGTCCAGGAGTCTGGAAACACCATATATTTT. Protein product: CASSVQESGNTIYF.

The CDR3 loop reads CASSLQTSQFF. In nucleotides, the CDR3 is TGTGCCAGCAGCTTACAGACTAGTCAGTTCTTC. The chain carries TRBV7-2 and TRBJ2-1; a weak D match, TRBD2 (6 bases). Deletions cut 2 bases from V and 13 bases from J, with 9 bases between. The CDR3 is 11 amino acids. In germline, CDR1 is SGHTA, CDR2 FQGNSA.

The table lists this clonotype with many counts. The rearrangement links TRBV10-3 to TRBJ1-2; 8 bases align to TRBD1. Trimming cost V 2 bases and J 4 bases; bases outside gene matches: 3. The CDR3 sequence is 14 residues long. Germline V lookup: CDR1 ENHRY, CDR2 SYGVKD. CDR3 DNA sequence: TGTGCCATCAGTGAGCAGGGGGCAGGCTATGGCTACACCTTC. The encoded protein is CAISEQGAGYGYTF.

This clonotype was seen ten or more times. This chain joins TRBV7-2 and TRBJ2-7; D not resolved. Between the trimmed V and J ends, which lost 6 bases and 3 bases, there was a span of 12 bases. Germline V CDR1 and CDR2: SGHTA, FQGNSA. The CDR3 covers 13 residues. The CDR3 here is CASSPTLDYEQYV. The CDR3 bases are TGTGCCAGCAGTCCAACACTGGACTACGAGCAGTACGTC.

CDR3 coding DNA: TGTGCCAGCAGTCTTTATCGCAATGAGCAGTTCTTC. Protein: CASSLYRNEQFF. The genes are TRBV6-2 or TRBV6-3 and TRBJ2-1; the D is unclear. The CDR3 covers 12 residues. Germline CDR1 MNHEY, CDR2 SVGEGT. Between the trimmed V and J ends, which lost 5 bases and 6 bases, there was a span of 8 bases.

The chain combines TRBV7-9 with TRBJ2-7, with TRBD1 matching 7 bases. The CDR3 totals 14 residues. Germline CDR1 and CDR2: SEHNR and FQNEAQ (reference sequence). V lost 4 bases to trimming and J lost 1 base; unmatched junction nucleotides: 4. CDR3 protein: CASSSRDSSYEQYF. CDR3 sequence (DNA): TGTGCCAGCAGCTCCCGGGACAGTTCCTACGAGCAGTACTTC.

This chain connects TRBV5-6 to TRBJ2-1; 8 bases map to TRBD2. V lost 4 bases and J lost 4; bases outside the gene matches: 4. From germline, CDR1 is SGHDT and CDR2 YYEEEE. The CDR3 is 14 residues long. CDR3 amino acids: CASSLPSGYNEQFF. As DNA, the CDR3 is TGTGCCAGCAGCCTGCCTAGCGGGTACAATGAGCAGTTCTTC. Filled out from reference TRBV5-6 and TRBJ2-1, the complete variable domain reads DAGVTQSPTHLIKTRGQQVTLRCSPKSGHDTVSWYQQALGQGPQFIFQYYEEEERQRGNFPDRFSGHQFPNYSSELNVNALLLGDSALYLCASSLPSGYNEQFFGPGTRLTVL.

The V gene is TRBV4-3, the J gene TRBJ2-3; 12 nucleotides agree with TRBD2. The junction had 6 bases not matched to a gene; V was cut back by 3 bases and J by 2 bases. Germline lookup yields CDR1 LGHNA and CDR2 YSLEER. The CDR3 loop spans 17 amino acids. Here the CDR3 DNA reads TGCGCCAGCAGCCAGGAGACTAGCGGGAGAATCACAGATACGCAGTATTTT. It yields the protein CASSQETSGRITDTQYF.

The V gene is TRBV10-3, the J gene TRBJ1-1; D is undetermined. V lost 0 bases, J lost 5 bases, and 7 bases lay in between. CDR1 ENHRY and CDR2 SYGVKD come from the germline V gene. The CDR3 sequence is 13 residues long. Written as DNA, the CDR3 is TGTGCCATCAGTGAGTCGAGAGGGACTGAAGCTTTCTTT. It encodes CAISESRGTEAFF.

In this sample, this clonotype turned up a few times. V is TRBV19 and J is TRBJ1-2; TRBD1 matches 9 bases. The junction had 5 bases not matched to a gene; V was cut back by 6 bases and J by 3 bases. CDR1 LNHDA and CDR2 SQIVND come from the germline V gene (reference sequence). The CDR3 has 14 amino acids. The chain's CDR3 is CASRATGGYYGYTF. The CDR3 nucleotides read TGTGCCAGTAGAGCGACAGGGGGATACTATGGCTACACCTTC.

This chain uses TRBV20-1 with TRBJ2-1; 8 nucleotides line up with TRBD2. CDR1 and CDR2 from the germline V gene are DFQATT and SNEGSKA (reference sequence). The V and J ends lost 2 bases and 0 bases, in that order; junction bases with no gene match: 15. The CDR3 covers 19 residues. CDR3 sequence reads: CSARTREAINLDSYNEQFF. Written as DNA, the CDR3 is TGCAGTGCTAGAACGCGGGAGGCCATCAATTTAGACTCCTACAATGAGCAGTTCTTC.

The rearrangement joins TRBV6-1 to TRBJ2-7; tentatively, D is TRBD1 (5 bases). The CDR3 covers 13 residues. Trimming pared 6 bases from V and 5 bases from J, leaving 14 bases between. Germline V gene sequence: CDR1 MNHNS, CDR2 SASEGT. This CDR3 reads CASSARLGDEQYF. CDR3 DNA: TGTGCCAGCAGCGCGCGTCTAGGGGACGAGCAGTACTTC.

This clonotype was found a few times. The chain has TRBV5-6 and TRBJ2-7, with TRBD2 matching 8 bases. V lost 4 bases, J lost 0 bases, and 9 bases stayed unmatched. This CDR3 has 16 residues. CDR1 is SGHDT, CDR2 YYEEEE, per germline. The CDR3, as DNA: TGTGCCAGCAGCCATCACCGACTAGCGTACTCCTACGAGCAGTACTTC. Translating it yields CASSHHRLAYSYEQYF.

Remarks on this clonotype: A read error may account for a junction end that differs from germline. This chain connects TRBV4-1 to TRBJ1-2, with TRBD1 as a possible D gene (5 bases). The CDR3 loop spans 15 amino acids. Germline V gene lookup returns CDR1 MGHRA and CDR2 YSYEKL. The CDR3 DNA sequence: TGTGCCAGCAGCCGGGAAACCGGGACCGACTATGGCTACACCTTC. Residues: CASSRETGTDYGYTF.